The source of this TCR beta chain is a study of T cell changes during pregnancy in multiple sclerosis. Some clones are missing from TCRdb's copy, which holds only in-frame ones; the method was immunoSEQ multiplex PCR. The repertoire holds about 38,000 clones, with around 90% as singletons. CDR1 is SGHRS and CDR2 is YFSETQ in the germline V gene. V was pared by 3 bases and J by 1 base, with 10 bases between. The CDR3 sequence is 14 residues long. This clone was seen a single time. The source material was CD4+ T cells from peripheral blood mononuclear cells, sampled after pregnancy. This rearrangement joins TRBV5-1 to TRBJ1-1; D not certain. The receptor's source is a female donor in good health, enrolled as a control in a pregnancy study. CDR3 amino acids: CASSWGGENTEAFF. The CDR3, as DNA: TGCGCCAGCAGCTGGGGAGGAGAGAACACTGAAGCTTTCTTT. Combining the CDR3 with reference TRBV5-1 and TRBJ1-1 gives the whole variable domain KAGVTQTPRYLIKTRGQQVTLSCSPISGHRSVSWYQQTPGQGLQFLFEYFSETQRNKGNFPGRFSGRQFSNSRSEMNVSTLELGDSALYLCASSWGGENTEAFFGQGTRLTVV.